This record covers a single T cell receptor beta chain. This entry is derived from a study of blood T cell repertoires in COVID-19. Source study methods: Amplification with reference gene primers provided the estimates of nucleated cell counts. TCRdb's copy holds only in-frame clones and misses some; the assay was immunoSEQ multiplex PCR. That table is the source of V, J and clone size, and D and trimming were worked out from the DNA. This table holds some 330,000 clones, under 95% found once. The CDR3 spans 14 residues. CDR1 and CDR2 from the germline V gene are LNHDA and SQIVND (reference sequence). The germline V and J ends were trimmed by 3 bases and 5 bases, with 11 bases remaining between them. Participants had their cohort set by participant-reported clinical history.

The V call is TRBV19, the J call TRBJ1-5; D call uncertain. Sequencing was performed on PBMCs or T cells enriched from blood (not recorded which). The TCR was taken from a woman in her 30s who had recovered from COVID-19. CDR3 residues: CASSILPRDQPQHF. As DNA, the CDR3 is TGTGCCAGTAGTATCCTCCCCCGGGATCAGCCCCAGCATTTT.